The T cell receptor (beta chain) under discussion was sequenced for a study of molecular identifiers for immune sequencing clone quantification. Study background: Five aliquots were made in replicates from the RNA of 20,000 or 100,000 naive CD8 cells, and four were sequenced. Findings and caveats of the study: Researchers reportedly could pick up spiked Jurkat TCR RNA from one cell mixed into some 1 million naive cells.

Trimming shortened V by 4 bases and J by 1 base, and 13 bases separated the two germline ends. The germline gives CDR1 SGHAT, CDR2 FQNNGV. The CDR3 contains 15 residues. For bulk TCR libraries, previously described methods and listed TCR primers were used. Via MiXCR, TCRdb re-called the PCR reads, giving one row per CDR3 protein. In the table there are about 640,000 distinct CDR3 sequences, 20% of which are singletons. Regarding this clonotype: Its antigen is unknown.

Sorting captured naive CD8 T cells as CD8+CD4-CCR7+CD45RA+. Sequenced input: naive CD8+ T cells from blood, with Jurkat cell RNA spiked in. The sample's subset: FACS-sorted CD8+CD4-CCR7+CD45RA+ naive T cells. The V gene is TRBV11-2, the J gene TRBJ2-5; perhaps D is TRBD1 or TRBD2 (5 bases each). This TCR came from a human donor in good health. Some libraries in this study had Jurkat cell RNA spiked in. The CDR3 coding sequence is TGTGCCAGCAGCTCCGTGGGGGAGTTCCAAGAGACCCAGTACTTC. This encodes CASSSVGEFQETQYF.